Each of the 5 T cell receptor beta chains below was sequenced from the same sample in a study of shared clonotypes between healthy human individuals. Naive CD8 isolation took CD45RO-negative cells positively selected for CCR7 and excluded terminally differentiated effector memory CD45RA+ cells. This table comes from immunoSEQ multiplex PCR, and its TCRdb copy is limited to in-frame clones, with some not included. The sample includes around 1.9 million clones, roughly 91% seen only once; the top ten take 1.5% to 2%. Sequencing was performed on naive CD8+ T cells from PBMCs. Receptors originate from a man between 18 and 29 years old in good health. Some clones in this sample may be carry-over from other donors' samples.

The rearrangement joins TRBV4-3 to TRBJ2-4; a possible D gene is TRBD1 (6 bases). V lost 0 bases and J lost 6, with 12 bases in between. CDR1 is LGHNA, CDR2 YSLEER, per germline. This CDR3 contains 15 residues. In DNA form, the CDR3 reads TGCGCCAGCAGCCAAGATGGACAGCTTTCAAACATTCAGTACTTC. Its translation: CASSQDGQLSNIQYF.

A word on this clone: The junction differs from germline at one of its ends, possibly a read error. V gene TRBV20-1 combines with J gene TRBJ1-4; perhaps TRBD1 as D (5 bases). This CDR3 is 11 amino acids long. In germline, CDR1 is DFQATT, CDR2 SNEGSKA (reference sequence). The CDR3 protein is CSARGRGDLAF. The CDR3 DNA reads TGCAGTGCTAGAGGGCGGGGGGACTTAGCATTT.

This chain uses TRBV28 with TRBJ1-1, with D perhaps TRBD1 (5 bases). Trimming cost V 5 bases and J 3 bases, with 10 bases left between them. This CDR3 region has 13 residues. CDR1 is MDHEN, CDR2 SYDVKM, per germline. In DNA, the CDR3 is TGTGCCAGCAGTCGGGGCCGTGACACTGAAGCTTTCTTT. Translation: CASSRGRDTEAFF.

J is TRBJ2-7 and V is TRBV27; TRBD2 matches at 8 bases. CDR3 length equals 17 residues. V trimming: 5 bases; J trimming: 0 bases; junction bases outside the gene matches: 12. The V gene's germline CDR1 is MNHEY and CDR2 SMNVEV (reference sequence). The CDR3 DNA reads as TGTGCCAGCAGTCCGACCGGGGGGGGATGGATCTCCTACGAGCAGTACTTC. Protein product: CASSPTGGGWISYEQYF.

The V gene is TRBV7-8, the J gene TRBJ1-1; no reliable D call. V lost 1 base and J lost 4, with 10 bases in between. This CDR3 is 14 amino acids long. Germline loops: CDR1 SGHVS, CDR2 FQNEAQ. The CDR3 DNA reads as TGTGCCAGCAGCTTAGAGTCGCGAGGCACTGAAGCTTTCTTT. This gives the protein CASSLESRGTEAFF.